Shown below are 12 T cell receptor beta chains from a single sample sequenced in a study of spatial heterogeneity in lung cancer. Broader study findings: In tumors, expanded intratumoral alpha and beta TCR counts tracked mutation counts.

TCRdb reprocessed the 5' RACE reads via MiXCR and lists one record per CDR3 protein. Of around 19,000 distinct CDR3 sequences detected, more than 5.5% appear once; the ten largest clones hold about 4%. These receptors' targets are unknown. Time point in this sample: sample taken at primary tumor resection. Here the sequenced sample was lung tumor tissue, taken at surgery. The receptors shown here come from a female donor with early-stage non-small cell lung cancer.

With respect to this clonotype: At one end, the junction sequence differs from germline, possibly due to a read error. The genes are TRBV11-3 and TRBJ1-1, with D perhaps matching TRBD1 (6 bases). CDR1 SGHNT and CDR2 YENEEA come from the germline V gene. The length of the CDR3 is 13 residues. For the CDR3, the DNA is TGTGCCTGCAGCTTGGACGGGACAACTGAAGCTTTCTTT. Residues: CACSLDGTTEAFF.

This clonotype showed up many times. The V call is TRBV20-1, the J call TRBJ1-6, with D possibly being TRBD1 (5 bases). The ends were cut back, 0 bases at V and 1 base at J, with 10 bases in the middle. The CDR3 length is 16 residues. Germline V gives CDR1 DFQATT, CDR2 SNEGSKA (reference sequence). In DNA, the CDR3 is TGCAGTGCTAGAGAGTGGGGCCTATCCTATAATTCACCCCTCCACTTT. Protein sequence: CSAREWGLSYNSPLHF.

This clonotype appeared many times. The chain joins TRBV19 to TRBJ1-5; TRBD1 matches 7 bases. This CDR3 spans 13 amino acids. Germline loops: CDR1 LNHDA, CDR2 SQIVND (reference sequence). With 8 bases clipped from V and 4 bases from J, the junction kept 5 bases outside the gene matches. CDR3 amino acids: CASARGPNQPQHF. The CDR3 coding sequence is TGTGCCAGTGCAAGGGGGCCAAATCAGCCCCAGCATTTT.

A remark on this clonotype: A clone one base away is much larger, so this may be a read error. The chain is built from TRBV3-1 and TRBJ2-3; 9 nucleotides match TRBD1. This CDR3 is 14 amino acids long. Germline V gene sequence: CDR1 LGHDT, CDR2 YNNKEL (reference sequence). The CDR3 loop reads CASGQADRGDTQYF. DNA for the CDR3: TGTGCCAGCGGCCAAGCGGACAGGGGAGATACGCAGTATTTT.

By share, this clonotype counts as medium-sized. Written as DNA, the CDR3 is TGTGCCAGCAGCCAAGCGGACACCGGGGAGCTGTTTTTT. Amino acid sequence: CASSQADTGELFF. The chain has TRBV3-1 and TRBJ2-2, with no clear D. CDR3 length: 13 amino acids. The germline gives CDR1 LGHDT, CDR2 YNNKEL (reference sequence). With 1 base removed from V and 3 bases from J, the gap between germline ends came to 3 bases.

This clonotype has a count of ten or more. This sequence joins TRBV10-2 and TRBJ2-1; D may match TRBD1 or TRBD2 (6 bases each). There are 16 residues in the CDR3. The germline V gene encodes CDR1 WSHSY and CDR2 SAAADI. The ends were cut back, 1 base at V and 5 bases at J, with 15 bases in the middle. The CDR3 region is CASSEWGGKGDNEQFF. The CDR3 region has the DNA TGCGCCAGCAGTGAGTGGGGCGGGAAGGGGGACAATGAGCAGTTCTTC.

This clonotype was counted many times. V usage is TRBV6-2 or TRBV6-3 and J usage is TRBJ1-5; 8 bases map to TRBD1. This CDR3 comprises 13 residues. Germline loops: CDR1 MNHEY, CDR2 SVGEGT. V lost 8 bases and J lost 5; bases outside the gene matches: 5. The CDR3 coding sequence is TGTGCCAGCCATGACAGGGGAGATCAGCCCCAGCATTTT. Translation gives CASHDRGDQPQHF.

This clonotype was picked up many times. The V and J genes are TRBV7-9 and TRBJ2-2; TRBD1 matches at 8 bases. Germline trimming cut 0 bases from V and 4 bases from J; bases unmatched to any gene: 13. Germline lookup yields CDR1 SEHNR and CDR2 FQNEAQ (reference sequence). The CDR3 has 19 amino acids. CDR3 sequence: CASSLAPGGNSVTTGELFF. The DNA for the CDR3 is TGTGCCAGCAGCTTAGCGCCAGGGGGCAATAGCGTAACCACCGGGGAGCTGTTTTTT.

This clonotype has a handful of counts. The rearrangement links TRBV28 to TRBJ2-1; D unresolved. The CDR3 loop spans 15 amino acids. The V and J ends lost 2 bases and 3 bases respectively, with 11 bases between them. Per germline, CDR1 MDHEN and CDR2 SYDVKM. CDR3 region: CASSLDHSDYNEQFF. CDR3 DNA: TGTGCCAGCAGTTTAGACCACTCGGACTACAATGAGCAGTTCTTC.

This clonotype was seen at least ten times. V gene TRBV18 combines with J gene TRBJ2-1, with D uncertain. With 3 bases removed from V and 4 bases from J, the gap between germline ends came to 10 bases. The CDR3 has 14 amino acids. Looked up from germline, CDR1 is KGHSH and CDR2 is LQKENI. For the CDR3, the DNA is TGTGCCAGCTCACCGGCGGCTAGTTACAATGAGCAGTTCTTC. It codes for CASSPAASYNEQFF.

This clonotype is medium-sized by share. The rearrangement joins TRBV12-3 or TRBV12-4 to TRBJ1-6; D ambiguous. This CDR3 contains 13 residues. V shed 4 bases and J shed 12 bases, with 13 bases lying between them. CDR3 residues: CASSSRGRGPLHF. Here the CDR3 DNA reads TGTGCCAGCAGTTCACGCGGGCGCGGACCCCTCCACTTT.

This clonotype was counted ten times or more. The chain uses TRBV7-2 and TRBJ2-1; D is perhaps TRBD1 (5 bases). The CDR3 is 14 residues long. Looked up from germline, CDR1 is SGHTA and CDR2 is FQGNSA. Trimming removed 4 bases from V and 6 bases from J, with 13 bases in between. DNA for the CDR3: TGTGCCAGCAGCTCGGACACAACGGGCAATGAGCAGTTCTTC. It yields the protein CASSSDTTGNEQFF.